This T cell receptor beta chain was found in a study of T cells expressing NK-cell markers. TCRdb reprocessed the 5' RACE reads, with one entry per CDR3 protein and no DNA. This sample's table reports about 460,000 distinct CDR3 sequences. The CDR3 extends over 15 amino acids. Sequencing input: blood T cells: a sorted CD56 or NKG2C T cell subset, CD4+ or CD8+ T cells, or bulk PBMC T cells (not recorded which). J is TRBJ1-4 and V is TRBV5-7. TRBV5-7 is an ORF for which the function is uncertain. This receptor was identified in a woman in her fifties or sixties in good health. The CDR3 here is CASSHWNRGKKKLFF.